This T cell receptor (beta chain) appears in the sequencing data of a study of blood T cell repertoires in COVID-19. Turning to the study itself: Acute and convalescent COVID-19 samples came from the United States, Italy and Spain. T cells, B-cell-depleted T cells, or PBMCs provided the cDNA or gDNA that served as material.

The count of this clone is one. In the authors' methods: Estimation of nucleated cell counts relied on the amplification of reference gene primers. Measured with immunoSEQ multiplex PCR; TCRdb has only the in-frame clones, and not every one. V and J calls and clone size are those listed in that table; D and trimming were worked out from the DNA. The sample holds 70,000 or so clones, about 83% seen once. Germline-derived CDR1 and CDR2 are LGHDT and YNNKEL (reference sequence). The V end was cut by 4 bases, the J end by 2 bases, with 9 bases between. The CDR3 covers 14 residues. The receptor was derived from a woman of 80 years or more with acute or convalescent COVID-19. The chain uses TRBV3-1 (or the pseudogene TRBV3-2) and TRBJ1-5; D not resolved. The specimen sequenced was peripheral blood. CDR3 coding DNA: TGTGCCAGCAGCCTCCGGGGAGGCAATCAGCCCCAGCATTTT. It is translated as CASSLRGGNQPQHF.